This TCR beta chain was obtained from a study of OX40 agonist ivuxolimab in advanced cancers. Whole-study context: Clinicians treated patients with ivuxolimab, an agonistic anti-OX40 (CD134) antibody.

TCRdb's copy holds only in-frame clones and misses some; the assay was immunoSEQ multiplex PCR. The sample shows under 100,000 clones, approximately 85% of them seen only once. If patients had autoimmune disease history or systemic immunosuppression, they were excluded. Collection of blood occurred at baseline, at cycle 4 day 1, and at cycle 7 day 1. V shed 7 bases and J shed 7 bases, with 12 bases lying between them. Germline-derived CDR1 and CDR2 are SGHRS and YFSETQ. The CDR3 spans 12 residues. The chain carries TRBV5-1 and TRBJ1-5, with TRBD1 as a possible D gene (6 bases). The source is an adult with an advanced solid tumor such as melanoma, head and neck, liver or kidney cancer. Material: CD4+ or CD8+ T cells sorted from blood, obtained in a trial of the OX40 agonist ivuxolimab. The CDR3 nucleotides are TGCGCCAGCTCGGAGCAGGGGCAGCCCCAGCATTTT. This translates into CASSEQGQPQHF. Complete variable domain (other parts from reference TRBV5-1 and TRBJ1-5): KAGVTQTPRYLIKTRGQQVTLSCSPISGHRSVSWYQQTPGQGLQFLFEYFSETQRNKGNFPGRFSGRQFSNSRSEMNVSTLELGDSALYLCASSEQGQPQHFGDGTRLSIL.